This is a list of T cell receptor beta chains from one sample in a study of Ad26.COV2.S vaccination and SARS-CoV-2 variants. The assay was immunoSEQ multiplex PCR, and TCRdb's table has in-frame clones only and misses some. The table lists about half a million clones, about 89% of them singletons. The sequencing used peripheral blood, collected in a trial of Ad26.COV2.S vaccine versus placebo. The receptors derive from a person between 18 and 65 years old who received the Ad26.COV2.S COVID-19 vaccine or a placebo. Each CDR3 is given with its conserved first and last residue. Fields, in order: clone size, V gene, J gene, D gene, CDR3 DNA, CDR3 protein. A D gene is named only where the DNA matches it firmly. Clone size is not always given. Where it is, it says once, few, many or a class for expanded clones.

-,TRBV15,TRBJ1-6,-,TGTGCCACCAGCAGAGATAGGCCAGGGCGAAATTCACCCCTCCACTTT,CATSRDRPGRNSPLHF
-,TRBV7-9,TRBJ1-2,-,TGTGCCAGCAGCACCGCCTTACAGGGCGACTATGGCTACACCTTC,CASSTALQGDYGYTF
-,TRBV19,TRBJ2-7,TRBD2,TGTGCCACCTCAATGGGTAGCGGGAGTACCTACGAGCAGTACTTC,CATSMGSGSTYEQYF
-,TRBV11-3,TRBJ1-4,-,TGTGCCAGCAGCCTGAAGCGGACAGCTTCCTACGAAAAACTGTTTTTT,CASSLKRTASYEKLFF
-,TRBV27,TRBJ1-1,-,TGTGCCAGCAGTCCGTGGACGGGGAACACTGAAGCTTTCTTT,CASSPWTGNTEAFF
-,TRBV2,TRBJ2-3,-,TGTGCCAGCAGTGGGGCAAGGGGGGCAGATACGCAGTATTTT,CASSGARGADTQYF
-,TRBV4-1,TRBJ2-2,TRBD2,TGCGCCAGCAGCCGGAGCGGGGGGAACACCGGGGAGCTGTTTTTT,CASSRSGGNTGELFF
-,TRBV7-9,TRBJ1-6,TRBD1,TGTGCCAGCAGTGGACAGGGTGATTCACCCCTCCACTTT,CASSGQGDSPLHF
-,TRBV6-5,TRBJ1-1,-,TGTGCCACCTCAGGGGATCGGGGAAACACTGAAGCTTTCTTT,CATSGDRGNTEAFF
-,TRBV19,TRBJ2-6,-,TGTGCCAGTAGTATAGGTGGGGGAGCTGGGGCCAACGTCCTGACTTTC,CASSIGGGAGANVLTF
-,TRBV29-1,TRBJ1-1,-,TGCAGCGTGGAAGGGAACATGAACACTGAAGCTTTCTTT,CSVEGNMNTEAFF
once,TRBV7-8,TRBJ2-5,-,TGTGCCAGCAGCCTTACCAAGGAGACCCAGTACTTC,CASSLTKETQYF
-,TRBV27,TRBJ2-1,-,TGTGCCAGCTCTCAGGGCCATGAGCAGTTCTTC,CASSQGHEQFF
-,TRBV6-5,TRBJ2-1,TRBD2,TGTGCCAGCAGTTACTCGGGCGGGAGGGACCACAATGAGCAGTTCTTC,CASSYSGGRDHNEQFF
-,TRBV3-1/TRBV3-2,TRBJ2-5,TRBD2,TGTGCCAGCAGCCAAGGGGTTAGCGGGGGACACCAAGAGACCCAGTACTTC,CASSQGVSGGHQETQYF
-,TRBV3-1/TRBV3-2,TRBJ2-3,TRBD2,TGTGCCAGCAGCCAAGAAAAGGGAGGGATTGAGATAGATACGCAGTATTTT,CASSQEKGGIEIDTQYF
-,TRBV30,TRBJ2-7,-,TGTGCCTCGAGACAGGTCGTGTTC,CASRQVVF
-,TRBV27,TRBJ2-7,TRBD1,TGTGCCAGCAGTTTAGACGGGACAGTGACCTACGAGCAGTACTTC,CASSLDGTVTYEQYF
-,TRBV6-5,TRBJ2-7,-,TGTGCCAGCAGACCCTCTAGCTGGAGCTCCTACGAGCAGTACTTC,CASRPSSWSSYEQYF
-,TRBV27,TRBJ1-4,-,TGTGCCAGCGGACCCTGGGGGAGCGATAATGAAAAACTGTTTTTT,CASGPWGSDNEKLFF
once,TRBV5-1,TRBJ1-4,-,TGCGCCAGCAGCAGGACGTCCGGGAGCCCCAGGGAAAAACTGTTTTTT,CASSRTSGSPREKLFF
-,TRBV7-8,TRBJ2-1,-,TGTGCCAGCAGCTTCAACCCGATGGGAAACAATGAGCAGTTCTTC,CASSFNPMGNNEQFF
-,TRBV19,TRBJ1-2,-,TGTGCCAGTAGTATAGGGACGGCTAACTATGGCTACACCTTC,CASSIGTANYGYTF
once,TRBV5-1,TRBJ1-4,-,TGCGCCAGCGCGACAGGTGACGTGGATGAAAAACTGTTTTTT,CASATGDVDEKLFF
-,TRBV15,TRBJ1-2,TRBD1,TGTGCCACCAGCAGTCTGATACAGGGGGGCGGCTACACCTTC,CATSSLIQGGGYTF
-,TRBV15,TRBJ2-5,-,TGTGCCACCAGCAGAGATCGCGCGGCGGGGGAGACCCAGTACTTC,CATSRDRAAGETQYF
-,TRBV7-9,TRBJ2-7,TRBD1,TGTGCCAGCAGCGGGGACAGGTTCTCGGGACCGACCAGCTACGAGCAGTACTTC,CASSGDRFSGPTSYEQYF
-,TRBV6-5,TRBJ2-1,-,TGTGCCAGCAGAGACTCGGGGCCAAACTACAATGAGCAGTTCTTC,CASRDSGPNYNEQFF
-,TRBV5-4,TRBJ2-7,TRBD2,TGTGCCAGCAGCCCAACTAGCGGGAGGTCCTACGAGCAGTACTTC,CASSPTSGRSYEQYF
-,TRBV4-2,TRBJ2-2,-,TGTGCCAGCAGCCAAGATGGGAGACCCGGGGAGCTGTTTTTT,CASSQDGRPGELFF
-,TRBV28,TRBJ2-2,-,TGTGCCAGCAGTTCCCAGGGGGGGGGACAGACAGGACACACCGGGGAGCTGTTTTTT,CASSSQGGGQTGHTGELFF
-,TRBV2,TRBJ2-7,-,TGTGCCAGCAGTGAGTCTCTTAGCCGCGCCTACGAGCAGTACTTC,CASSESLSRAYEQYF
-,TRBV27,TRBJ1-4,-,TGTGCCAGCAGTTTAAGTTTCGGCCCCAATGAAAAACTGTTTTTT,CASSLSFGPNEKLFF
-,TRBV3-1/TRBV3-2,TRBJ2-7,-,TGTGCCAGCAGCCAAGAAGGCGGATCCTACGAGCAGTACTTC,CASSQEGGSYEQYF
-,TRBV28,TRBJ1-1,-,TGTGCCAGCAGTCCTCCACAAGCCATGAACACTGAAGCTTTCTTT,CASSPPQAMNTEAFF
-,TRBV6-5,TRBJ1-1,TRBD1,TGTGCCAGCAGTACAGGGGGTACTGAAGCTTTCTTT,CASSTGGTEAFF
-,TRBV24-1,TRBJ2-5,TRBD2,TGTGCCACCAGTGGAGCGGGAGCCGCCCAAGAGACCCAGTACTTC,CATSGAGAAQETQYF
-,TRBV30,TRBJ2-1,TRBD2,TGTGCCTGGTATAGCGGGAGATCCGACAATGAGCAGTTCTTC,CAWYSGRSDNEQFF